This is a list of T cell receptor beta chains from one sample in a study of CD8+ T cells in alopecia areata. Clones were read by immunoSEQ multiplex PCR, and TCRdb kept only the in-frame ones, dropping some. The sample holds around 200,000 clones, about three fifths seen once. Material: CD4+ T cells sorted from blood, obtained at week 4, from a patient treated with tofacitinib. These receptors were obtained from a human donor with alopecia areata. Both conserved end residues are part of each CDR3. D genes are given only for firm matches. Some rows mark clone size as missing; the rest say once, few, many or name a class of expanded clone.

CDR3 protein: CASSSGTGDREQYF
CDR3 DNA: TGTGCCAGCAGCTCCGGGACAGGGGATCGCGAGCAGTACTTC
D gene: TRBD1
V gene: TRBV7-2
J gene: TRBJ2-7
clone size: NA

CDR3 protein: CASSREQGSDTQYF
CDR3 DNA: TGTGCCAGCAGTCGAGAACAGGGCTCAGATACGCAGTATTTT
D gene: NA
V gene: TRBV25-1
J gene: TRBJ2-3
clone size: NA

CDR3 protein: CASKSLRGFNNEQFF
CDR3 DNA: TGTGCCTCCAAGAGCTTAAGGGGGTTTAACAATGAGCAGTTCTTC
D gene: NA
V gene: TRBV11-2
J gene: TRBJ2-1
clone size: NA

CDR3 protein: CATTGGGNQPQHF
CDR3 DNA: TGTGCCACAACAGGGGGTGGCAATCAGCCCCAGCATTTT
D gene: TRBD1
V gene: TRBV10-3
J gene: TRBJ1-5
clone size: NA

CDR3 protein: CASSEGTGEVSPLHF
CDR3 DNA: TGTGCCAGCAGCGAAGGGACAGGGGAGGTCTCACCCCTCCACTTT
D gene: TRBD1
V gene: TRBV9
J gene: TRBJ1-6
clone size: NA

CDR3 protein: CASQGVIWGGDEQFF
CDR3 DNA: TGTGCCAGCCAGGGTGTAATCTGGGGTGGCGATGAGCAGTTCTTC
D gene: NA
V gene: TRBV25-1
J gene: TRBJ2-1
clone size: NA

CDR3 protein: CATIPGVPFAEQYF
CDR3 DNA: TGTGCCACCATTCCGGGTGTTCCGTTTGCTGAGCAGTACTTC
D gene: NA
V gene: TRBV15
J gene: TRBJ2-7
clone size: NA

CDR3 protein: CAWSRGGLADTQYF
CDR3 DNA: TGTGCCTGGAGCCGGGGGGGCCTGGCAGATACGCAGTATTTT
D gene: TRBD2
V gene: TRBV30
J gene: TRBJ2-3
clone size: NA

CDR3 protein: CASSAASQGAQHF
CDR3 DNA: TGTGCCAGCAGCGCCGCGTCACAGGGGGCCCAGCATTTT
D gene: TRBD1
V gene: TRBV2
J gene: TRBJ1-5
clone size: NA

CDR3 protein: CASSGRQYGPLQYF
CDR3 DNA: TGTGCCAGCAGCGGGAGACAGTACGGGCCTTTGCAGTATTTT
D gene: NA
V gene: TRBV7-9
J gene: TRBJ2-3
clone size: NA

CDR3 protein: CASSPAGADTQYF
CDR3 DNA: TGTGCCAGCAGCCCAGCGGGGGCAGATACGCAGTATTTT
D gene: TRBD2
V gene: TRBV7-9
J gene: TRBJ2-3
clone size: NA

CDR3 protein: CASSVVWTDTQYF
CDR3 DNA: TGTGCCAGCAGCGTAGTCTGGACAGATACGCAGTATTTT
D gene: NA
V gene: TRBV9
J gene: TRBJ2-3
clone size: NA

CDR3 protein: CASSGGTAGRNSPLHF
CDR3 DNA: TGTGCCAGCAGCGGAGGGACAGCCGGGCGTAATTCACCCCTCCACTTT
D gene: TRBD1
V gene: TRBV5-6
J gene: TRBJ1-6
clone size: NA

CDR3 protein: CATSSGEVWYGYTF
CDR3 DNA: TGTGCCACCAGCAGCGGGGAAGTTTGGTATGGCTACACCTTC
D gene: NA
V gene: TRBV15
J gene: TRBJ1-2
clone size: once

CDR3 protein: CASSQEGQGGYNSPLHF
CDR3 DNA: TGCGCCAGCAGCCAAGAGGGACAGGGGGGCTATAATTCACCCCTCCACTTT
D gene: TRBD1
V gene: TRBV4-3
J gene: TRBJ1-6
clone size: NA

CDR3 protein: CASSPGSGTGHWETQYF
CDR3 DNA: TGTGCCAGCAGCCCAGGTTCTGGAACGGGACACTGGGAGACCCAGTACTTC
D gene: NA
V gene: TRBV7-2
J gene: TRBJ2-5
clone size: many

CDR3 protein: CSVYPGQGAKETQYF
CDR3 DNA: TGCAGCGTATATCCGGGACAGGGGGCTAAGGAGACCCAGTACTTC
D gene: TRBD1
V gene: TRBV29-1
J gene: TRBJ2-5
clone size: NA

CDR3 protein: CATNPDECQLDPYEQYF
CDR3 DNA: TGTGCCACTAACCCGGACGAATGCCAGCTGGACCCTTACGAGCAGTACTTC
D gene: NA
V gene: TRBV4-2
J gene: TRBJ2-7
clone size: NA

CDR3 protein: CASSFSGGAFDEQFF
CDR3 DNA: TGTGCCAGCAGCTTTAGCGGGGGGGCGTTTGATGAGCAGTTCTTC
D gene: TRBD2
V gene: TRBV7-2
J gene: TRBJ2-1
clone size: NA

CDR3 protein: CASCPGQGMTGELFF
CDR3 DNA: TGTGCCAGCTGTCCGGGACAGGGTATGACCGGGGAGCTGTTTTTT
D gene: TRBD1
V gene: TRBV6-5
J gene: TRBJ2-2
clone size: NA

CDR3 protein: CASSRWGETQYF
CDR3 DNA: TGTGCCAGCAGCCGATGGGGGGAGACCCAGTACTTC
D gene: NA
V gene: TRBV7-8
J gene: TRBJ2-5
clone size: few

CDR3 protein: CASVAWEGDTQYF
CDR3 DNA: TGTGCTAGTGTCGCCTGGGAGGGAGATACGCAGTATTTT
D gene: TRBD2
V gene: TRBV12-5
J gene: TRBJ2-3
clone size: NA

CDR3 protein: CSVTWTDPTGELFF
CDR3 DNA: TGCAGCGTGACTTGGACAGACCCTACCGGGGAGCTGTTTTTT
D gene: NA
V gene: TRBV29-1
J gene: TRBJ2-2
clone size: few

CDR3 protein: CASKSHQHYGYTF
CDR3 DNA: TGTGCCAGCAAGAGTCATCAGCACTATGGCTACACCTTC
D gene: NA
V gene: TRBV27
J gene: TRBJ1-2
clone size: NA

CDR3 protein: CASTPGLGQLYGYTF
CDR3 DNA: TGCGCCAGCACCCCCGGACTAGGACAGCTCTATGGCTACACCTTC
D gene: NA
V gene: TRBV5-1
J gene: TRBJ1-2
clone size: NA

CDR3 protein: CASTEGPGETQYF
CDR3 DNA: TGTGCCTCCACGGAGGGGCCGGGGGAGACCCAGTACTTC
D gene: NA
V gene: TRBV10-3
J gene: TRBJ2-5
clone size: NA

CDR3 protein: CAISVRGSTDTQYF
CDR3 DNA: TGTGCCATCAGTGTTAGGGGAAGCACAGATACGCAGTATTTT
D gene: NA
V gene: TRBV10-3
J gene: TRBJ2-3
clone size: NA

CDR3 protein: CAWRLQPNTEAFF
CDR3 DNA: TGTGCCTGGAGACTCCAGCCGAACACTGAAGCTTTCTTT
D gene: NA
V gene: TRBV30
J gene: TRBJ1-1
clone size: NA

CDR3 protein: CSVSGNRANYGYTF
CDR3 DNA: TGCAGCGTTTCGGGGAACAGAGCAAACTATGGCTACACCTTC
D gene: NA
V gene: TRBV29-1
J gene: TRBJ1-2
clone size: NA

CDR3 protein: CAWQMSGNTIYF
CDR3 DNA: TGTGCCTGGCAGATGAGTGGAAACACCATATATTTT
D gene: NA
V gene: TRBV30
J gene: TRBJ1-3
clone size: few

CDR3 protein: CASSRTAGTSGGTGELFF
CDR3 DNA: TGCGCCAGCAGCCGAACTGCCGGGACTAGCGGGGGGACCGGGGAGCTGTTTTTT
D gene: TRBD2
V gene: TRBV4-1
J gene: TRBJ2-2
clone size: NA

CDR3 protein: CASSPQDGITDTQYF
CDR3 DNA: TGTGCCAGCTCACCACAGGACGGGATCACAGATACGCAGTATTTT
D gene: NA
V gene: TRBV18
J gene: TRBJ2-3
clone size: once

CDR3 protein: CASSQLGLTQYF
CDR3 DNA: TGCGCCAGCAGCCAATTGGGTCTAACCCAGTACTTC
D gene: NA
V gene: TRBV4-1
J gene: TRBJ2-5
clone size: once

CDR3 protein: CASSQDPGPNQPQHF
CDR3 DNA: TGCGCCAGCAGCCAAGATCCAGGGCCTAATCAGCCCCAGCATTTT
D gene: NA
V gene: TRBV4-1
J gene: TRBJ1-5
clone size: NA

CDR3 protein: CAWSSGIGTGELFF
CDR3 DNA: TGTGCCTGGAGTTCAGGGATAGGGACCGGGGAGCTGTTTTTT
D gene: NA
V gene: TRBV30
J gene: TRBJ2-2
clone size: NA

CDR3 protein: CASSLGQGGETQYF
CDR3 DNA: TGTGCCAGCAGCTTGGGGCAGGGTGGAGAGACCCAGTACTTC
D gene: NA
V gene: TRBV5-6
J gene: TRBJ2-5
clone size: NA

CDR3 protein: CASSYGRQETQYF
CDR3 DNA: TGTGCCAGCAGTTACGGGCGTCAAGAGACCCAGTACTTC
D gene: NA
V gene: TRBV6-5
J gene: TRBJ2-5
clone size: NA

CDR3 protein: CASSSPGRVGDTQYF
CDR3 DNA: TGTGCCAGCAGCTCCCCTGGTCGTGTAGGGGATACGCAGTATTTT
D gene: NA
V gene: TRBV11-2
J gene: TRBJ2-3
clone size: NA

CDR3 protein: CASSPWNDDYGYTF
CDR3 DNA: TGTGCCAGCAGCCCATGGAACGACGACTATGGCTACACCTTC
D gene: NA
V gene: TRBV7-9
J gene: TRBJ1-2
clone size: NA

CDR3 protein: CASSGLLVGELFF
CDR3 DNA: TGTGCCAGCTCGGGACTCCTTGTCGGGGAGCTGTTTTTT
D gene: NA
V gene: TRBV2
J gene: TRBJ2-2
clone size: few